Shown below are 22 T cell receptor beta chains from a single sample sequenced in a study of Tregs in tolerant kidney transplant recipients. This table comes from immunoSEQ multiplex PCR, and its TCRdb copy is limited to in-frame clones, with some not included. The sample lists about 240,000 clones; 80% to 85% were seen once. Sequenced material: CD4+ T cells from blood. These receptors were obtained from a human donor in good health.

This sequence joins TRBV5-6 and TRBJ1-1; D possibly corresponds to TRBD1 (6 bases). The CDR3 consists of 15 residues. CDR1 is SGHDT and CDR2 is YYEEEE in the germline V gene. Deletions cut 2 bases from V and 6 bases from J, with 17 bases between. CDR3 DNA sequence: TGTGCCAGCAGCTTCCGGGGGGCGCCCCTAGCTGAAGCTTTCTTT. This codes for CASSFRGAPLAEAFF.

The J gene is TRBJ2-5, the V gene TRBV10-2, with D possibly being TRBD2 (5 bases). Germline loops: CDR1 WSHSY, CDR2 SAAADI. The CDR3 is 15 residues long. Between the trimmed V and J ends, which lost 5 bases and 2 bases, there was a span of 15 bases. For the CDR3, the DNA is TGCGCCAGCAGTCTGACACGGGGTCGGCAAGAGACCCAGTACTTC. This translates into CASSLTRGRQETQYF.

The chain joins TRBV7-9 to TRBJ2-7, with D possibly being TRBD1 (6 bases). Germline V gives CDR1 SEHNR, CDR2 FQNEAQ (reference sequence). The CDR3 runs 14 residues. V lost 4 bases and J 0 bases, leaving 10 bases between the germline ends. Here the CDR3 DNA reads TGTGCCAGCAGCTCAGGACAGAACTCCTACGAGCAGTACTTC. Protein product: CASSSGQNSYEQYF. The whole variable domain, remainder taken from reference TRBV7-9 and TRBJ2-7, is DTGVSQNPRHKITKRGQNVTFRCDPISEHNRLYWYRQTLGQGPEFLTYFQNEAQLEKSRLLSDRFSAERPKGSFSTLEIQRTEQGDSAMYLCASSSGQNSYEQYFGPGTRLTVT.

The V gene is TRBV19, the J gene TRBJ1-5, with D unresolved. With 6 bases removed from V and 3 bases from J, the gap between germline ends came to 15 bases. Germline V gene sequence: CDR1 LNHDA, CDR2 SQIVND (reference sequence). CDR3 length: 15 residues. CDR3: CASRAAAGLNQPQHF. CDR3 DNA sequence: TGTGCCAGTAGAGCCGCCGCAGGTCTCAATCAGCCCCAGCATTTT.

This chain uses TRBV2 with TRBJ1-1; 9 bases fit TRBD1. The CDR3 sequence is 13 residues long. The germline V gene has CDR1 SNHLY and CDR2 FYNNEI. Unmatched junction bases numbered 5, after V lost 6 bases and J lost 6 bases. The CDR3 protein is CASRGQGGAEAFF. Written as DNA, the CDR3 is TGTGCCAGCAGGGGACAGGGCGGAGCTGAAGCTTTCTTT.

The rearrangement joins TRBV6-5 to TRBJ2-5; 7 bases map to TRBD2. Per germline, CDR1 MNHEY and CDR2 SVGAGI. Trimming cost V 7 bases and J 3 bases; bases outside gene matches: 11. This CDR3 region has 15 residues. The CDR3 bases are TGTGCCAGCAAACATCTCACTAGCGCCAAAGAGACCCAGTACTTC. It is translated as CASKHLTSAKETQYF.

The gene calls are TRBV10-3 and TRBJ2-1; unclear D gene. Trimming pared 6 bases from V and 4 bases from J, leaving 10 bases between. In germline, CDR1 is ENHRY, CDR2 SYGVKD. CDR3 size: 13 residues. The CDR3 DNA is TGTGCCATCAGGGGATCAGGTTACAATGAGCAGTTCTTC. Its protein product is CAIRGSGYNEQFF.

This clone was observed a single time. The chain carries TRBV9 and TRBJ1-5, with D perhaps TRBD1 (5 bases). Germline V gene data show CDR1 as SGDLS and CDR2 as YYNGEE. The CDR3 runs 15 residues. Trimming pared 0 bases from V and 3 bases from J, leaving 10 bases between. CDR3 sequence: CASSVAPGLNQPQHF. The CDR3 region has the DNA TGTGCCAGCAGCGTAGCCCCAGGGCTCAATCAGCCCCAGCATTTT.

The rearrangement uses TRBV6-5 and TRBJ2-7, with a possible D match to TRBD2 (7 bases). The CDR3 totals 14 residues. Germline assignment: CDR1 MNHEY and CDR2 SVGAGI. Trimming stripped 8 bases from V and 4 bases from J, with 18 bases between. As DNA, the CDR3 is TGTGCCAGCCAGTGGGGGCGGGAGTCGTACGAGCAGTACTTC. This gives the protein CASQWGRESYEQYF.

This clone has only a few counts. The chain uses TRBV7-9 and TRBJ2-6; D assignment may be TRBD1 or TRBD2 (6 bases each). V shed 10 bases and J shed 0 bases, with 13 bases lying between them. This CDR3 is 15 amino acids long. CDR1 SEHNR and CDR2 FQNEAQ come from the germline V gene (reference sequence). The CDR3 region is CAIPRGLSGANVLTF. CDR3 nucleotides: TGTGCCATTCCCCGGGGGCTCTCTGGGGCCAACGTCCTGACTTTC.

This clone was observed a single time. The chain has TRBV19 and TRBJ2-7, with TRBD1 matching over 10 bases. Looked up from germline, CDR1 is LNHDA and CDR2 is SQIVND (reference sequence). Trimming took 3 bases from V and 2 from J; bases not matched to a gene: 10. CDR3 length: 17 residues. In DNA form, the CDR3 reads TGTGCCAGTAGTATTCAGGGGTTGGGGACAGGGGCCTACGAGCAGTACTTC. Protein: CASSIQGLGTGAYEQYF.

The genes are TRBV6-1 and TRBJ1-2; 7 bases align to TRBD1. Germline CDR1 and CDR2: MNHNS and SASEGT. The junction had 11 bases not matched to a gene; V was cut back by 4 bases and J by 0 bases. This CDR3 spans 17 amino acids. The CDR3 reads CASSAPLGQGANYGYTF. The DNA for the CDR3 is TGTGCCAGCAGTGCACCCCTGGGGCAGGGGGCTAACTATGGCTACACCTTC.

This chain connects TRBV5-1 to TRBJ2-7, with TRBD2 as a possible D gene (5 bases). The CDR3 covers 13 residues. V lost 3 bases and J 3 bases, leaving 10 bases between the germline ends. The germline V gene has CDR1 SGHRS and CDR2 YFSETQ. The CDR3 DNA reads TGCGCCAGCAGCTCAACTAGGAGCTACGAGCAGTACTTC. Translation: CASSSTRSYEQYF.

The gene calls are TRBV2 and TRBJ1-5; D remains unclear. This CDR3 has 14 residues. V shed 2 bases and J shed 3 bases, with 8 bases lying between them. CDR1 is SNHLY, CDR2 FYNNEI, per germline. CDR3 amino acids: CASSELAANQPQHF. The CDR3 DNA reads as TGTGCCAGCAGTGAATTGGCAGCCAATCAGCCCCAGCATTTT.

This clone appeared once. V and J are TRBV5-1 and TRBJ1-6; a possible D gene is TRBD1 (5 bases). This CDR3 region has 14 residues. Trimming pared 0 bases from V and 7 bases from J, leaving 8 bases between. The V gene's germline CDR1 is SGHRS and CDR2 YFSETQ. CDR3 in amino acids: CASSLGQRNSPLHF. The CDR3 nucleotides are TGCGCCAGCAGCTTGGGACAGAGAAATTCACCCCTCCACTTT.

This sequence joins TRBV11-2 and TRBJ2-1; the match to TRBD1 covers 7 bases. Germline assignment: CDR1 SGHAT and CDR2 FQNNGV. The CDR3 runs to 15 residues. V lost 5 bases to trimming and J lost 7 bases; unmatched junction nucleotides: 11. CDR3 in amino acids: CASSGNIVRGNEQFF. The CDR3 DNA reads TGTGCCAGCAGCGGAAACATAGTCAGGGGGAATGAGCAGTTCTTC.

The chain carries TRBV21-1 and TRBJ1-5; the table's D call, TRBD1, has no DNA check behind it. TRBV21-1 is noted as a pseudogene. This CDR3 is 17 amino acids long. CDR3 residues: CASSKMSGWRVGQPQHF. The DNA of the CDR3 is TGTGCCAGCAGCAAAATGTCAGGGTGGCGTGTGGGTCAGCCCCAGCATTTT.

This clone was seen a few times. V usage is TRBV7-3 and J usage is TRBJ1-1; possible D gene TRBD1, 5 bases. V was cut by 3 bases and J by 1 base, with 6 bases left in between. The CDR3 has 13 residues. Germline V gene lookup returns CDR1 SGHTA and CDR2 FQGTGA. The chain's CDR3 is CASSFGANTEAFF. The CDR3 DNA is TGTGCCAGCAGCTTCGGGGCGAACACTGAAGCTTTCTTT. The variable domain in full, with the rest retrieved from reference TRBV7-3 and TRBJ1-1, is GAGVSQTPSNKVTEKGKYVELRCDPISGHTALYWYRQSLGQGPEFLIYFQGTGAADDSGLPNDRFFAVRPEGSVSTLKIQRTERGDSAVYLCASSFGANTEAFFGQGTRLTVV.

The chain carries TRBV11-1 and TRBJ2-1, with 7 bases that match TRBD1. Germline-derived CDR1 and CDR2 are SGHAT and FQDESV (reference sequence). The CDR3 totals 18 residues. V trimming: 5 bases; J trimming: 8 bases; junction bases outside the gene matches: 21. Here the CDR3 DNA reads TGTGCCAGCAGCGTCCGGGACAGAGATTCGATTTGGTACCATGAGCAGTTCTTC. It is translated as CASSVRDRDSIWYHEQFF.

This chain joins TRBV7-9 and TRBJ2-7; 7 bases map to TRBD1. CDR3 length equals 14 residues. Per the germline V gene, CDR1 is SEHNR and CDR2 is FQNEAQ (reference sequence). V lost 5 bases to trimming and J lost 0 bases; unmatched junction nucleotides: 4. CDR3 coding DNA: TGTGCCAGCAGCCCCCGACAGGGCTCCTACGAGCAGTACTTC. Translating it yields CASSPRQGSYEQYF.

In DNA, the CDR3 is TGTGCCATCGGGACTAGCGGTCTGTACGAGCAGTACTTC. Protein product: CAIGTSGLYEQYF. The V gene is TRBV10-3, the J gene TRBJ2-7; 11 bases line up with TRBD2. Germline V lookup: CDR1 ENHRY, CDR2 SYGVKD. Losses at the gene ends were 8 bases for V and 4 bases for J; bases not matched to a gene: 4. CDR3 length equals 13 residues.

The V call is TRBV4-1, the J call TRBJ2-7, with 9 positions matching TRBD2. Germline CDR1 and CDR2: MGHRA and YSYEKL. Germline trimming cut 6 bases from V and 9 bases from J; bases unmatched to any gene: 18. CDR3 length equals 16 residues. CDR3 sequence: CASRRFSGTSSQPQYF. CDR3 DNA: TGCGCCAGCAGACGCTTCTCCGGGACTAGCTCTCAACCGCAGTACTTC.